This TCR beta chain was profiled in a study of blood T cell repertoires in COVID-19. Study-level information: Researchers got acute and convalescent COVID-19 samples from the United States, Italy and Spain.

The germline V gene has CDR1 SGHRS and CDR2 YFSETQ. V was clipped by 0 bases and J by 5 bases, with 8 bases between them. This CDR3 is built from 13 residues. As concerns this clone: The identical CDR3 is also encoded by other nucleotide sequences in the sample.

Produced via immunoSEQ multiplex PCR; TCRdb's table is partial and in-frame only. The sample shows some 230,000 clones, about 80% of them seen only once. This TCR was sampled from a woman in her thirties or forties with acute COVID-19. Sequencing was performed on PBMCs or T cells enriched from blood (not recorded which). The chain employs TRBV5-1 and TRBJ2-5; weak D call: TRBD2 (6 bases). The CDR3 reads CASSLAGRETQYF. As DNA, the CDR3 is TGCGCCAGCAGCTTGGCTGGGAGGGAGACCCAGTACTTC. Full variable domain (remainder filled in from reference TRBV5-1 and TRBJ2-5): KAGVTQTPRYLIKTRGQQVTLSCSPISGHRSVSWYQQTPGQGLQFLFEYFSETQRNKGNFPGRFSGRQFSNSRSEMNVSTLELGDSALYLCASSLAGRETQYFGPGTRLLVL.